The clone carrying this T cell receptor (beta chain) was observed a handful of times. The V and J ends lost 5 bases and 6 bases, in that order; junction bases with no gene match: 5. This CDR3 region has 15 residues. In germline, CDR1 is SGHTA, CDR2 FQGTGA. The data were obtained in a study of blood T cell repertoires in COVID-19. Clones were read by immunoSEQ multiplex PCR, and TCRdb kept only the in-frame ones, dropping some. The sample has approximately 470,000 clones, about 90% seen once. Sequencing used PBMCs or T cells enriched from blood (not recorded which). The chain has TRBV7-3 and TRBJ2-1, with 12 bases matching TRBD2. The clonotype comes from a woman between 18 and 29 years old who had recovered from COVID-19. CDR3 region: CASSQTSGGINEQFF. In DNA, the CDR3 is TGTGCCAGCAGCCAGACTAGCGGGGGAATCAATGAGCAGTTCTTC.